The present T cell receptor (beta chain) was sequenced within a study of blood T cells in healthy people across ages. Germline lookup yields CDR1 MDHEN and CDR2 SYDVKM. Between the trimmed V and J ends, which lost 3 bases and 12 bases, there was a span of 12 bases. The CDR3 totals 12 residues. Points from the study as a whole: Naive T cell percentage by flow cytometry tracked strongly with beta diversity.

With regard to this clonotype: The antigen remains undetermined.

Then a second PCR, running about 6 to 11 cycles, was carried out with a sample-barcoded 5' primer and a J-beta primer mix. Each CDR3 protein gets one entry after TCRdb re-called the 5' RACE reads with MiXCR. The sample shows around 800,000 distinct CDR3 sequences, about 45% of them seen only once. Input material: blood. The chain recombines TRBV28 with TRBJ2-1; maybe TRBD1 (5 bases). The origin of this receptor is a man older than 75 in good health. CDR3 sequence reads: CASSFGTQGQFF. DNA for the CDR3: TGTGCCAGCAGTTTCGGCACTCAGGGGCAGTTCTTC.